Listed below are T cell receptor beta chains from one sample, sequenced in a study of sequential checkpoint blockade in melanoma. Measured with immunoSEQ multiplex PCR; TCRdb has only the in-frame clones, and not every one. The sample records thousands of clones, over 40% being singletons. The sample was CD8+ T cells sorted from blood (inferred from file names), taken from a patient given nivolumab and ipilimumab in sequence. These receptors originate from a human donor with melanoma. Both conserved end residues are part of each CDR3. The D gene is left open where the match is weak. Clone size is shown for a subset of rows, as once, few, many or a class of expanded clone.

D	size	V	J	DNA	CDR3
TRBD2	NA	TRBV27	TRBJ2-1	TGTGCCAGCAGGTCCTCCGGGACTACTACCTACAATGAGCAGTTCTTC	CASRSSGTTTYNEQFF
TRBD1	NA	TRBV9	TRBJ1-5	TGTGCCAGCAGCGTTACAGGGGTGGCAAATCAGCCCCAGCATTTT	CASSVTGVANQPQHF
TRBD2	NA	TRBV11-2	TRBJ2-7	TGTGCCAGCAGCCCCCGGACTAGTTCCTACGAGCAGTACTTC	CASSPRTSSYEQYF
NA	NA	TRBV12-5	TRBJ1-1	TGTGCTAGTGGTCACACTAACCTAGTAAACACTGAAGCTTTCTTT	CASGHTNLVNTEAFF
NA	NA	TRBV7-9	TRBJ2-7	TGTGCCAGCGGCATTGTGGGGGGGGCGGGGGAGCAGTACTTC	CASGIVGGAGEQYF
TRBD1	NA	TRBV28	TRBJ1-5	TGTGCCAGCAGACCCGACAGGGAAGGGAATCAGCCCCAGCATTTT	CASRPDREGNQPQHF
NA	few	TRBV4-3	TRBJ2-7	TGCGCCAGCAGCCAAGAGCCAGGGGGGACCTACGAGCAGTACTTC	CASSQEPGGTYEQYF
NA	NA	TRBV4-3	TRBJ1-4	TGCGCCAGCAGCCAAGGTATCGGCAGGGCCGGCCCAAATGAAAAACTGTTTTTT	CASSQGIGRAGPNEKLFF
TRBD2	few	TRBV4-3	TRBJ2-7	TGCGCCAGCAGTAGGGGGTCTAGCGGGAACTACTACGAGCAGTACTTC	CASSRGSSGNYYEQYF
TRBD2	NA	TRBV19	TRBJ2-7	TGTGCCAGTTCTATTGAGCTAGCGGGAAGGGGAGAGCAGTACTTC	CASSIELAGRGEQYF
NA	few	TRBV28	TRBJ1-2	TGTGCCAGCAGCGTACCGGGAGATAGAATCTATGGCTACACCTTC	CASSVPGDRIYGYTF
NA	NA	TRBV9	TRBJ2-1	TGTGCCAGCAGCGTGGGGGGAGTATCAGTCAATGAGCAGTTCTTC	CASSVGGVSVNEQFF
NA	NA	TRBV28	TRBJ2-3	TGTGCCAGCAGTTTAGAGTTACTACCTAGCCTCCCAGATACGCAGTATTTT	CASSLELLPSLPDTQYF
TRBD2	few	TRBV27	TRBJ2-1	TGTGCCAGCACTGAGCTAGCGGGGGGTCTTCTCAATGAGCAGTTCTTC	CASTELAGGLLNEQFF
NA	NA	TRBV29-1	TRBJ1-2	TGCAGCGTTGAAGCGGGGGATACCTATGGCTACACCTTC	CSVEAGDTYGYTF
NA	NA	TRBV4-1	TRBJ1-6	TGCGCCAGCAGCCACCTCGCACTGTCACCCCTCCACTTT	CASSHLALSPLHF
NA	NA	TRBV7-9	TRBJ2-7	TGTGCCAGCTCACTTTACCCTCGTAGGTTAGCCCTACGCCCCTACGAGCAGTACTTC	CASSLYPRRLALRPYEQYF
NA	few	TRBV5-3	TRBJ2-7	TGTGCCAGCAGCTTGGAAGGACACAGCTCCTACGAGCAGTACTTC	CASSLEGHSSYEQYF
NA	NA	TRBV6-5	TRBJ1-2	TGTGCCAGCAGTTACCATAGGGGTGACTATGGCTACACCTTC	CASSYHRGDYGYTF
TRBD1	few	TRBV29-1	TRBJ1-5	TGCAGCGCCCGAGACAGGGAAGGCAATCAGCCCCAGCATTTT	CSARDREGNQPQHF
NA	few	TRBV19	TRBJ1-2	TGTGCCAGTAGTATTCAGGGCCCTCCTAACTATGGCTACACCTTC	CASSIQGPPNYGYTF
TRBD2	few	TRBV28	TRBJ2-7	TGTGCCAGCAGTGCCTTAGCGGGAGGGGACTACGAGCAGTACTTC	CASSALAGGDYEQYF
NA	NA	TRBV28	TRBJ2-1	TGTGCCAGCAGTTTCTTGGGGCCAAGCTACAATGAGCAGTTCTTC	CASSFLGPSYNEQFF
NA	NA	TRBV27	TRBJ1-5	TGTGCCAGCAGTGTCTCAGGCGAAAGACAGCCCCAGCATTTT	CASSVSGERQPQHF
NA	NA	TRBV10-3	TRBJ1-5	TGTGCCATCTCAGTGGGAGGCAATCAGCCCCAGCATTTT	CAISVGGNQPQHF
NA	NA	TRBV28	TRBJ2-7	TGTGCCAGCCAAGAAACGGGAATAGTCGAGCAGTACTTC	CASQETGIVEQYF
TRBD1	NA	TRBV7-9	TRBJ2-7	TGTGCCAGCAGCGAGGGACAGGTTTACGAGCAGTACTTC	CASSEGQVYEQYF
NA	few	TRBV27	TRBJ1-6	TGTGCCAGCAGTTTATTAAGTGGGGGGGGCGTCTATAATTCACCCCTCCACTTT	CASSLLSGGGVYNSPLHF
NA	few	TRBV21-1	TRBJ2-7	TGTGCCAGCCGGACTAGCGGACACTCCTACGAGCAGTACTTC	CASRTSGHSYEQYF
NA	NA	TRBV9	TRBJ1-3	TGTGCCAGCAGCGTAGCAGGAATCTCTGGAAACACCATATATTTT	CASSVAGISGNTIYF
NA	NA	TRBV2	TRBJ1-4	TGTGCCAGCAGCTTGATTAGTTCAACTAATGAAAAACTGTTTTTT	CASSLISSTNEKLFF
TRBD1	NA	TRBV2	TRBJ1-1	TGTGCCAGCAGTGATTCCAGGACAGGGAGCACTGAAGCTTTCTTT	CASSDSRTGSTEAFF
NA	medium-sized	TRBV6-6	TRBJ2-7	TGTGCCAGCAGTCCAAGCGGGTTCGGGGCCGAGCAGTACTTC	CASSPSGFGAEQYF
TRBD1	few	TRBV9	TRBJ2-7	TGTGCCAGCAGCTGGACAGGGGGGTACGAGCAGTACTTC	CASSWTGGYEQYF
TRBD1	few	TRBV6-6	TRBJ2-7	TGTGCCAGCAGTTACTACTTCGAGACAGGGGCCGTCGAGCAGTACTTC	CASSYYFETGAVEQYF
NA	NA	TRBV7-9	TRBJ2-7	TGTGCCAGCAGCCAAGAGGGGGGGGAAGGCTACGAGCAGTACTTC	CASSQEGGEGYEQYF
NA	NA	TRBV7-6	TRBJ1-2	TGTGCCAGCAGCCCCTCCCCGGGGTCCGCCTATGGCTACACCTTC	CASSPSPGSAYGYTF
NA	few	TRBV9	TRBJ1-3	TGTGCCAGCAGCGTAGGGCAGGGTCTTGGAAACACCATATATTTT	CASSVGQGLGNTIYF
TRBD2	few	TRBV7-9	TRBJ2-7	TGTGCCAGCAGCTGGGGGGCTGCGGGACTAGCGGGAAGCGAGCAGTACTTC	CASSWGAAGLAGSEQYF